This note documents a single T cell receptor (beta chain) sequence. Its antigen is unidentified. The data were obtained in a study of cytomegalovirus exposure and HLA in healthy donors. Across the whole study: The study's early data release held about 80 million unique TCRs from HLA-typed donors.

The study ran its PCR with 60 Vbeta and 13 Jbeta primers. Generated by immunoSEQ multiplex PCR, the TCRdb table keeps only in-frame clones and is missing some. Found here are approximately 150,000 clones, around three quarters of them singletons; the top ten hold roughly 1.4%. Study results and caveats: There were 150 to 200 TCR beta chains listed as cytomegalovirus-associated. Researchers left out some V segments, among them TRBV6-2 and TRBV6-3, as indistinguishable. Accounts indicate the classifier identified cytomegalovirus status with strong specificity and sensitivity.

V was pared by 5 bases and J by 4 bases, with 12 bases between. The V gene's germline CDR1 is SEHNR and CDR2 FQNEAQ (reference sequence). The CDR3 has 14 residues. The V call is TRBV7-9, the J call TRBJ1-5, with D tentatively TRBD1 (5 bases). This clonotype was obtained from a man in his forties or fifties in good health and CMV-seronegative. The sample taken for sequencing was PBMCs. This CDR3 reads CASSPQTDNQPQHF. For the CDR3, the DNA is TGTGCCAGCAGCCCACAGACAGATAATCAGCCCCAGCATTTT.